A selection of T cell receptor beta chains follows, all from one sample in a study of cytomegalovirus exposure and HLA in healthy donors. Sequencing used immunoSEQ multiplex PCR; TCRdb keeps in-frame clones, though not all of them. The repertoire includes around 100,000 clones, 76% of them detected once, and around a tenth sits in the top ten. The source material was PBMCs. These TCRs come from a woman younger than 30 in good health and CMV-seropositive. Both conserved end residues are part of each CDR3. Each record gives: D gene, J gene, clone size, V gene, CDR3 protein. A D gene is named only where the DNA matches it firmly. Part of the rows lack a size; the others show once, few, many or a class for expanded clones.

TRBD2 | TRBJ2-1 | - | TRBV7-3 | CASSSGLAGGNLYNEQFF
TRBD1 | TRBJ1-2 | - | TRBV6-5 | CASSLSGTGRNYGYTF
- | TRBJ2-3 | once | TRBV6-5 | CASSSREADTQYF
TRBD2 | TRBJ2-1 | - | TRBV5-6 | CASSTGTSFVLYNEQFF
- | TRBJ2-7 | - | TRBV11-3 | CASSLDSGGQGLHEQYF
- | TRBJ2-2 | - | TRBV19 | CASTVTGWAGELFF
- | TRBJ2-3 | - | TRBV5-8 | CASSGQGEADTQYF
TRBD2 | TRBJ2-5 | - | TRBV15 | CATSRAPTSGQETQYF
TRBD1 | TRBJ2-5 | - | TRBV27 | CASRPVRGRGEETQYF
- | TRBJ2-7 | - | TRBV5-1 | CASSFTGPARGEQYF
- | TRBJ2-7 | - | TRBV30 | CAWKKQGGRSEQYF
- | TRBJ2-1 | - | TRBV5-6 | CASMTGINEQFF
- | TRBJ2-7 | few | TRBV30 | CAWSVSGLNEQYF
TRBD1 | TRBJ1-4 | - | TRBV4-1 | CASSGRDRTLTDTNEKLFF
- | TRBJ2-1 | - | TRBV27 | CASSPQGLSGNPYNEQFF
- | TRBJ1-1 | few | TRBV10-3 | CAIAGRNTEAFF
TRBD1 | TRBJ2-7 | - | TRBV13 | CASSLRLLRDRGNEQYF
- | TRBJ1-2 | - | TRBV27 | CASSLTEYYGYTF
TRBD1 | TRBJ1-6 | - | TRBV15 | CATSRATGTGVSPLHF
- | TRBJ1-1 | - | TRBV27 | CASSSPWRAGTTEAFF